This TCR beta chain was retrieved from a study of T cell changes during pregnancy in multiple sclerosis. With 4 bases clipped from V and 5 bases from J, the junction kept 11 bases outside the gene matches. The CDR3 contains 16 residues. CDR1 is SGHRS, CDR2 YFSETQ, per germline. The protocol was immunoSEQ multiplex PCR, while the TCRdb copy is restricted to in-frame clones and leaves out a portion. The repertoire includes about 31,000 clones, about 91% of them detected once, and more than 6% sits in the top ten. This clonotype was sampled from a female donor with multiple sclerosis, enrolled in a pregnancy study. V is TRBV5-1 and J is TRBJ2-1; 8 bases are shared with TRBD2. The source was CD8+ T cells from peripheral blood mononuclear cells, collected before pregnancy. The CDR3 loop reads CASSPVSGGVNNEQFF. CDR3 DNA: TGCGCCAGCAGCCCGGTCAGCGGGGGAGTTAACAATGAGCAGTTCTTC.